These 28 T cell receptor beta chains came from one sample sequenced in a study of cytotoxic CD8 clonotypes in ibrutinib-treated CLL. The method was immunoSEQ multiplex PCR; TCRdb's version includes in-frame clones alone and lacks a portion of them. The sample lists hundreds of thousands of clones, 65% to 80% occurring once. The source was PBMCs, collected after 12 months of ibrutinib treatment. These receptor sequences come from a human donor with chronic lymphocytic leukemia.

The genes are TRBV5-1 and TRBJ1-2; 10 nucleotides agree with TRBD1. V was clipped by 1 base and J by 8 bases; unmatched bases: 11. The CDR3 has 16 residues. Germline assignment: CDR1 SGHRS and CDR2 YFSETQ. CDR3 sequence (DNA): TGCGCCAGCAGCTTGTTTCCAACCCCGGGACAGGGGGGCTACACCTTC. This codes for CASSLFPTPGQGGYTF.

This chain connects TRBV11-3 to TRBJ1-1, with D possibly being TRBD1 (6 bases). V was trimmed by 4 bases and J by 11 bases, leaving 14 bases between them. The CDR3 loop spans 12 amino acids. Germline V CDR1 and CDR2: SGHNT, YENEEA. CDR3 nucleotides: TGTGCCAGCAGCTCCTCCGACAGGCATGCTTTCTTT. Protein sequence: CASSSSDRHAFF. Complete variable domain (other parts from reference TRBV11-3 and TRBJ1-1): EAGVVQSPRYKIIEKKQPVAFWCNPISGHNTLYWYLQNLGQGPELLIRYENEEAVDDSQLPKDRFSAERLKGVDSTLKIQPAELGDSAVYLCASSSSDRHAFFGQGTRLTVV.

This clone has only a few counts. The chain employs TRBV10-1 and TRBJ2-1, with TRBD2 matching 8 bases. V gave up 2 bases and J gave up 10 bases; unmatched junction bases: 4. There are 13 residues in the CDR3. Germline values: CDR1 WNHNN, CDR2 SYGVQD (reference sequence). The CDR3 DNA is TGCGCCAGCAGTGAGAGCTCTAGCGGGGAGCAGTTCTTC. This codes for CASSESSSGEQFF.

The J gene is TRBJ1-5, the V gene TRBV19; TRBD1 matches 7 bases. The trim removed 1 base at V and 6 bases at J, leaving 12 bases unmatched. This CDR3 has 17 residues. Germline V gene sequence: CDR1 LNHDA, CDR2 SQIVND (reference sequence). The chain's CDR3 is CASSIAPLAGGSQPQHF. The CDR3 nucleotides are TGTGCCAGTAGTATAGCCCCCTTGGCAGGGGGGAGTCAGCCCCAGCATTTT.

This clone was counted only a few times. The chain has TRBV11-2 and TRBJ2-5; D call uncertain. The CDR3 is made up of 15 amino acids. V was shortened by 9 bases and J by 1 base, with 18 bases between the two germline ends. The germline V gene has CDR1 SGHAT and CDR2 FQNNGV. CDR3 coding DNA: TGTGCCAGTAAGCCCAATCCGAGAGTCCAAGAGACCCAGTACTTC. It translates to CASKPNPRVQETQYF.

The V gene is TRBV19, the J gene TRBJ1-1, with D unresolved. Germline lookup yields CDR1 LNHDA and CDR2 SQIVND (reference sequence). This CDR3 comprises 17 residues. The V and J ends lost 0 bases and 1 base respectively, with 15 bases between them. The CDR3 sequence: CASSIDGLRVGNTEAFF. The CDR3 DNA reads TGTGCCAGTAGTATAGATGGGTTGAGGGTCGGGAACACTGAAGCTTTCTTT. The variable domain in full, completed from reference TRBV19 and TRBJ1-1, reads DGGITQSPKYLFRKEGQNVTLSCEQNLNHDAMYWYRQDPGQGLRLIYYSQIVNDFQKGDIAEGYSVSREKKESFPLTVTSAQKNPTAFYLCASSIDGLRVGNTEAFFGQGTRLTVV.

Worth noting for this clone: A much larger clone is a single base away; this may be a read error. This chain uses TRBV9 with TRBJ2-3; no reliable D call. The CDR3 runs to 11 residues. The germline V gene has CDR1 SGDLS and CDR2 YYNGEE. The V end lost 3 bases, the J end lost 2 bases, and 1 base lay between the germline ends. For the CDR3, the DNA is TGTGCCAGCAGCGACACAGATACGCAGTATTTT. It translates to CASSDTDTQYF.

The chain uses TRBV6-1 and TRBJ2-7; 7 bases are shared with TRBD1. In germline, CDR1 is MNHNS, CDR2 SASEGT. This CDR3 spans 13 amino acids. Trimming cost V 8 bases and J 0 bases; bases outside gene matches: 4. The CDR3 DNA follows: TGTGCCAGCTCTAGGACAGGCTCCTACGAGCAGTACTTC. Amino acid sequence: CASSRTGSYEQYF.

This clone came up a few times. The rearrangement links TRBV30 to TRBJ1-1; D unresolved. Germline-derived CDR1 and CDR2 are GTSNPN and SVGIG (reference sequence). The CDR3 runs 15 residues. V gave up 2 bases and J gave up 1 base, with 14 bases separating them. The CDR3 is CAWSLQPLGNTEAFF. CDR3 DNA sequence: TGTGCCTGGAGTCTACAACCTCTGGGGAACACTGAAGCTTTCTTT.

A few counts support this clone. The V and J genes are TRBV28 and TRBJ2-1; 9 nucleotides match TRBD2. The CDR3 loop spans 15 amino acids. Germline V gives CDR1 MDHEN, CDR2 SYDVKM. The J segment lost 8 bases and the V segment lost 5 bases, leaving 10 bases of the junction unmatched. The CDR3 protein is CASSPRSGGIYEQFF. The CDR3 coding sequence is TGTGCCAGCAGTCCCCGTAGCGGGGGAATATATGAGCAGTTCTTC. Supplemented by reference TRBV28 and TRBJ2-1, the full variable domain reads DVKVTQSSRYLVKRTGEKVFLECVQDMDHENMFWYRQDPGLGLRLIYFSYDVKMKEKGDIPEGYSVSREKKERFSLILESASTNQTSMYLCASSPRSGGIYEQFFGPGTRLTVL.

The gene calls are TRBV5-6 and TRBJ1-4, with a possible D match to TRBD1 (6 bases). V was pared by 0 bases and J by 0 bases, with 12 bases between. Germline loops: CDR1 SGHDT, CDR2 YYEEEE. CDR3 length equals 17 residues. This chain's CDR3 is CASSLVGGRATNEKLFF. As DNA, the CDR3 is TGTGCCAGCAGCTTGGTGGGGGGCAGAGCAACTAATGAAAAACTGTTTTTT.

The CDR3 DNA is TGCAGCGTTGAAAGGATCCCGGTGGGGGCTTTCTTT. Protein: CSVERIPVGAFF. This chain connects TRBV29-1 to TRBJ1-1, with D uncertain. CDR3 size: 12 residues. Trimming pared 2 bases from V and 11 bases from J, leaving 15 bases between. Germline V gene lookup returns CDR1 SQVTM and CDR2 ANQGSEA. The full variable domain, completed using reference TRBV29-1 and TRBJ1-1, is SAVISQKPSRDICQRGTSLTIQCQVDSQVTMMFWYRQQPGQSLTLIATANQGSEATYESGFVIDKFPISRPNLTFSTLTVSNMSPEDSSIYLCSVERIPVGAFFGQGTRLTVV.

The sample holds many counts of this clone. Germline is not matched at one junction end, which may reflect a read error. The chain combines TRBV29-1 with TRBJ1-4, with D maybe TRBD1 (5 bases). The CDR3 loop spans 11 amino acids. CDR1 is SQVTM and CDR2 is ANQGSEA in the germline V gene. The DNA of the CDR3 is TGTGTGACAGCAACTAATGAAAAACTGTTTTTT. This gives the protein CVTATNEKLFF.

The rearrangement links TRBV6-5 to TRBJ1-1; 11 bases map to TRBD1. Per germline, CDR1 MNHEY and CDR2 SVGAGI. The V and J ends lost 2 bases and 5 bases, in that order; junction bases with no gene match: 1. The CDR3 is 14 amino acids. The CDR3 bases are TGTGCCAGCAGTTACGGGGACAGGGGGACTGAAGCTTTCTTT. Protein product: CASSYGDRGTEAFF.

A word on this clone: The sample has other DNA sequences that encode this CDR3 too. The chain couples TRBV10-3 to TRBJ1-4; no clear D gene. The length of the CDR3 is 15 residues. The V gene's germline CDR1 is ENHRY and CDR2 SYGVKD. Trimming removed 2 bases at V and 1 base at J, with 8 bases between. This chain's CDR3 is CAISEEGGTNEKLFF. The CDR3 DNA reads as TGTGCCATCAGTGAGGAAGGAGGAACTAATGAAAAACTGTTTTTT.

CDR3 bases: TGTGCCAGCAGTAGGACAGGGGAGATCGGGGAGCTGTTTTTT. The encoded protein is CASSRTGEIGELFF. This chain uses TRBV6-5 with TRBJ2-2, with 9 bases matching TRBD1. There are 14 residues in the CDR3. V shed 5 bases, J shed 7 bases, and the junction held 5 bases outside the gene matches. Germline V gives CDR1 MNHEY, CDR2 SVGAGI.

In DNA form, the CDR3 reads TGTGCCAGCACCCCCCACACGGGCGAGCAGTACTTC. Protein: CASTPHTGEQYF. V usage is TRBV7-8 and J usage is TRBJ2-7; D remains ambiguous. The CDR3 consists of 12 residues. CDR1 is SGHVS, CDR2 FQNEAQ, per germline. V was shortened by 7 bases and J by 6 bases, with 13 bases between the two germline ends.

CDR3 sequence reads: CSVGRLTDTQYF. CDR3 bases: TGCAGCGTAGGTCGGTTAACAGATACGCAGTATTTT. This sequence joins TRBV29-1 and TRBJ2-3; D unresolved. Trimming shortened V by 6 bases and J by 3 bases, and 10 bases separated the two germline ends. Germline-derived CDR1 and CDR2 are SQVTM and ANQGSEA. CDR3 length: 12 amino acids.

The V call is TRBV27, the J call TRBJ2-1; 7 bases fit TRBD1. V lost 4 bases to trimming and J lost 0 bases; unmatched junction nucleotides: 12. Germline V gene data show CDR1 as MNHEY and CDR2 as SMNVEV (reference sequence). The CDR3 is 18 amino acids. The CDR3 DNA is TGTGCCAGCAGTTCCCGACAGGGCCTCTCTCTCTCCTACAATGAGCAGTTCTTC. Translated, it gives CASSSRQGLSLSYNEQFF.

V usage is TRBV27 and J usage is TRBJ1-4; 7 bases fit TRBD1. The V segment lost 6 bases and the J segment 5 bases; nucleotides outside the gene matches: 6. The CDR3 loop spans 14 amino acids. CDR1 is MNHEY and CDR2 is SMNVEV in the germline V gene (reference sequence). The chain's CDR3 is CASSKTRGNEKLFF. CDR3 bases: TGTGCCAGCAGCAAGACCAGGGGGAATGAAAAACTGTTTTTT.

The chain employs TRBV29-1 and TRBJ1-1; D is ambiguous. The CDR3 is made up of 13 amino acids. Germline-derived CDR1 and CDR2 are SQVTM and ANQGSEA. The CDR3 loop reads CRALEGTNTEAFF. The DNA for the CDR3 is TGCAGGGCCCTAGAGGGAACGAACACTGAAGCTTTCTTT. Looking up the rest from reference TRBV29-1 and TRBJ1-1 gives the full variable domain: SAVISQKPSRDICQRGTSLTIQCQVDSQVTMMFWYRQQPGQSLTLIATANQGSEATYESGFVIDKFPISRPNLTFSTLTVSNMSPEDSSIYLCRALEGTNTEAFFGQGTRLTVV.

V is TRBV2 and J is TRBJ1-1; maybe TRBD1 (5 bases). V was trimmed by 9 bases and J by 2 bases, leaving 22 bases between them. Looked up from germline, CDR1 is SNHLY and CDR2 is FYNNEI. This CDR3 spans 16 amino acids. For the CDR3, the DNA is TGTGCCAGTACCTCCTTGGGGGGGGGACTCAACACTGAAGCTTTCTTT. Amino acid sequence: CASTSLGGGLNTEAFF.

CDR3 residues: CASSISSSYEQYF. The CDR3 nucleotides read TGTGCCAGCAGCATCAGTAGCTCCTACGAGCAGTACTTC. This sequence joins TRBV5-5 and TRBJ2-7; no reliable D call. Trimming cost V 4 bases and J 0 bases, with 8 bases left between them. CDR1 SGHKS and CDR2 YYEKEE come from the germline V gene (reference sequence). The CDR3 contains 13 residues.

The chain couples TRBV7-8 to TRBJ1-2; D might be TRBD1 (5 bases). From germline, CDR1 is SGHVS and CDR2 FQNEAQ. V gave up 8 bases and J gave up 3 bases, with 16 bases separating them. This CDR3 spans 14 amino acids. The CDR3 nucleotides read TGTGCCAGCGCAGGGCGAGTGTCCGACTATGGCTACACCTTC. Amino acid sequence: CASAGRVSDYGYTF.

Regarding this clone: The sample has other DNA sequences that encode this CDR3 too. The chain joins TRBV9 to TRBJ1-5, with D possibly being TRBD1 (5 bases). Germline V CDR1 and CDR2: SGDLS, YYNGEE. Between the trimmed V and J ends, which lost 2 bases and 1 base, there was a span of 7 bases. This CDR3 has 14 residues. The CDR3 loop is CASSVGGSNQPQHF. CDR3 nucleotides: TGTGCCAGCAGCGTCGGGGGGAGCAATCAGCCCCAGCATTTT.

The gene calls are TRBV29-1 and TRBJ2-2; maybe TRBD1 (7 bases). From germline, CDR1 is SQVTM and CDR2 ANQGSEA. This CDR3 has 13 amino acids. The germline V and J ends were trimmed by 3 bases and 9 bases, with 14 bases remaining between them. This CDR3 is CSVDLAGGRELFF. DNA for the CDR3: TGCAGCGTTGATCTGGCAGGGGGGAGGGAGCTGTTTTTT.

As regards this clone: One end of the junction is discordant with germline, which a read error may explain. This chain joins TRBV7-7 and TRBJ2-2; TRBD2 might be the D (7 bases). This CDR3 spans 15 amino acids. CDR1 SSHAT and CDR2 FNYEAQ come from the germline V gene (reference sequence). The CDR3 DNA follows: TGTGCTAGCAGCTTAGAGGGGGGGCGCACCGGGGAGCTGTTTTTT. This codes for CASSLEGGRTGELFF.

The CDR3 spells CASSTGTSGGASETQYF. The CDR3 DNA reads as TGTGCCAGCAGCACTGGGACTAGCGGGGGGGCCTCGGAGACCCAGTACTTC. The J gene is TRBJ2-5, the V gene TRBV7-6; 16 bases match TRBD2. V lost 5 bases and J lost 5; bases outside the gene matches: 8. CDR1 SGHVS and CDR2 FNYEAQ come from the germline V gene. There are 17 residues in the CDR3.